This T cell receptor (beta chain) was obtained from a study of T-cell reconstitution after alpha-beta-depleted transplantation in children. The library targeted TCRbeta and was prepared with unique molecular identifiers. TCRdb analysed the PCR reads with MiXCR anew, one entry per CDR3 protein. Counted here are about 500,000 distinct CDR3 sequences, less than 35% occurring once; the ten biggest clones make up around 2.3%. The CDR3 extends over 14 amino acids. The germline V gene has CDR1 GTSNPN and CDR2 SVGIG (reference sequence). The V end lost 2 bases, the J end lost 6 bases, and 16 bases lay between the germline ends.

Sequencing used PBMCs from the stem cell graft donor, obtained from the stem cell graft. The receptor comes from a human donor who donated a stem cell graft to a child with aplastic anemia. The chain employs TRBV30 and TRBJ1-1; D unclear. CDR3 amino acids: CAWSPLLSAAEAFF. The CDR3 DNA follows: TGTGCCTGGAGTCCTCTACTATCGGCAGCTGAAGCTTTCTTT.